This record concerns one T cell receptor (beta chain) sequence. Its antigen is undetermined. The source of the sample is a study of monozygotic twins with inflammatory bowel disease. Study-wide results and caveats: For repertoire similarity, concordant twins did not differ from discordant twins, possibly because power was limited.

TCRdb re-called the 5' RACE reads; one entry per CDR3 protein, DNA not given. Here the sample table reports around 150,000 distinct CDR3 sequences. This CDR3 comprises 16 residues. CDR1 KGHSH and CDR2 LQKENI come from the germline V gene. The chain is built from TRBV18 and TRBJ2-7; TCRdb outputs TRBD1, but without DNA this stays unchecked. The material sequenced was blood. This clonotype was obtained from a human donor with ulcerative colitis or Crohn's disease, or a healthy co-twin of an affected twin (not recorded which). The CDR3 sequence: CASSPPVGRGGDEQYF.